One and the same sample provided the 7 T cell receptor beta chains below, sequenced in a study of identical twins (dated by TCRdb to the mid-2010s). Libraries came from 5' RACE. The reads were generated on an Illumina HiSeq 2000. Clones were called with MiXCR by TCRdb after fastp trimmed the public reads at Q25, and only in-frame beta chains were retained. Entries that share a CDR3 protein sequence are merged under the most common genes and DNA. Within this sample are about 660,000 distinct CDR3 sequences, with 8.6% of them counted one time only. Jointly, the top ten make up approximately 0.89% of the sample. These data were likewise used in another study, on yellow fever vaccine responses in identical twins.

Sequencing was carried out using PBMCs. These receptors all come from a woman younger than 30 in good health.

This clonotype has at least ten counts. The V and J genes are TRBV24-1 and TRBJ2-1; the D gene could be TRBD1 or TRBD2 (5 bases each). V was clipped by 7 bases and J by 6 bases, with 18 bases between them. CDR1 is KGHDR and CDR2 is SFDVKD in the germline V gene. This CDR3 is 15 amino acids long. The DNA of the CDR3 is TGTGCCACCAGCTTAACCCGGGACCTTCGCAATGAGCAGTTCTTC. Translating it yields CATSLTRDLRNEQFF.

This clonotype came up many times. The rearrangement joins TRBV5-1 to TRBJ2-3; D gene ambiguous. Deletions cut 0 bases from V and 2 bases from J, with 10 bases between. The CDR3 covers 15 residues. Germline assignment: CDR1 SGHRS and CDR2 YFSETQ. The CDR3 loop is CASSLAGPTTDTQYF. The CDR3 DNA reads as TGCGCCAGCAGCTTGGCTGGACCAACCACAGATACGCAGTATTTT.

This chain links TRBV27 with TRBJ1-2, with 8 positions matching TRBD1. The CDR3 has 14 amino acids. Germline V gene lookup returns CDR1 MNHEY and CDR2 SMNVEV (reference sequence). Trimming cost V 5 bases and J 6 bases; bases outside gene matches: 8. The CDR3 loop reads CASSKDREVDGYTF. CDR3 DNA: TGTGCCAGCAGTAAGGACAGGGAGGTTGATGGCTACACCTTC.

J is TRBJ2-1 and V is TRBV5-1; 9 nucleotides line up with TRBD2. This CDR3 has 16 amino acids. V gave up 4 bases and J gave up 6 bases; unmatched junction bases: 11. Germline V CDR1 and CDR2: SGHRS, YFSETQ. This chain's CDR3 is CASSQVGAGGRNEQFF. The DNA for the CDR3 is TGCGCCAGCAGCCAGGTGGGAGCGGGGGGCCGCAATGAGCAGTTCTTC.

V and J are TRBV24-1 and TRBJ2-3; D is undetermined. CDR3 length: 16 amino acids. V was trimmed by 3 bases and J by 0 bases, leaving 12 bases between them. Germline CDR1 is KGHDR and CDR2 is SFDVKD. The CDR3 DNA follows: TGTGCCACCAGTGATCCCCAAGCAGCTAGCACAGATACGCAGTATTTT. Translated: CATSDPQAASTDTQYF.

The V gene is TRBV7-2, the J gene TRBJ2-3, with 15 bases lining up with TRBD2. Germline values: CDR1 SGHTA, CDR2 FQGNSA. There are 16 residues in the CDR3. V gave up 4 bases and J gave up 4 bases; unmatched junction bases: 3. CDR3 protein: CASSSGLAGGPDTQYF. The CDR3 nucleotides are TGTGCCAGCAGCTCCGGACTAGCGGGGGGGCCAGATACGCAGTATTTT.

The sample holds a few counts of this clonotype. The V gene is TRBV20-1, the J gene TRBJ2-1; 13 nucleotides match TRBD2. With 5 bases clipped from V and 7 bases from J, the junction kept 5 bases outside the gene matches. Germline V gene lookup returns CDR1 DFQATT and CDR2 SNEGSKA (reference sequence). The CDR3 consists of 14 residues. CDR3 nucleotides: TGCAGTGCTCGACTAGCGGGGGGCTTTAATGAGCAGTTCTTC. It codes for CSARLAGGFNEQFF.